This TCR beta chain was recovered during a study of blood T cell repertoires in COVID-19. The cohort comprised adults aged roughly 18 to 95 years residing in about two dozen US areas. Assignment of participants to cohorts was predicated upon participant-reported clinical history. Cohort 3 recovered donors had two negative PCRs, clearance, or symptom resolution. Per the authors' pipeline: It was from reference gene primer amplification that nucleated cell counts were estimated. Here immunoSEQ multiplex PCR was the method, and the copy in TCRdb shows in-frame clones only, minus some. The V and J calls and the clone size are those of that table, but D and trimming were determined from the DNA. In the table there are under 300,000 clones, 70% to 90% of which are singletons. V gave up 4 bases and J gave up 2 bases, with 10 bases separating them. The CDR3 sequence is 14 residues long. CDR1 KGHDR and CDR2 SFDVKD come from the germline V gene.

This TCR came from a woman aged 30 to 39 who had recovered from COVID-19. The source material was PBMCs or T cells enriched from blood (not recorded which). The chain recombines TRBV24-1 with TRBJ1-2, with D possibly TRBD1 on 5 matching bases. This CDR3 reads CATSDLDRNYGYTF. The CDR3 nucleotides read TGTGCCACCAGTGACCTTGACAGAAACTATGGCTACACCTTC.